The entry below describes one T cell receptor beta chain. Its antigen is unknown. With a J-beta primer mix and a sample-barcoded 5' primer, a second PCR ran roughly 7 to 11 cycles. Every sample gave at least 3 million paired-end reads containing CDR3. One entry per CDR3 protein, called by TCRdb with MiXCR from the 5' RACE reads. The sample yields 800,000 to 1,300,000 distinct CDR3 sequences, around 27% seen once. The entry originates in a study of blood T cells in healthy people across ages. Whole-study results and caveats: Conclusively comparing naive with antigen-experienced cells was impossible with unsorted PBMCs.

The CDR3 extends over 16 amino acids. V was shortened by 2 bases and J by 0 bases, with 15 bases between the two germline ends. The germline gives CDR1 SQVTM, CDR2 ANQGSEA. Total RNA extracted from each sample amounted to at least 5 micrograms. These sequences were also reported in another study, on T cells of mothers and their children. As that study records: Approximately 2.7 million TCR beta reads per child versus over 9 million per mother.

The chain links TRBV29-1 to TRBJ2-3; D perhaps matches TRBD1 (6 bases). Sequencing was performed on blood. The source of this sequence is a girl aged 2-10 years in good health. This CDR3 is CSVETGRNLSTDTQYF. DNA of the CDR3: TGCAGCGTTGAAACAGGGCGAAATTTAAGCACAGATACGCAGTATTTT.